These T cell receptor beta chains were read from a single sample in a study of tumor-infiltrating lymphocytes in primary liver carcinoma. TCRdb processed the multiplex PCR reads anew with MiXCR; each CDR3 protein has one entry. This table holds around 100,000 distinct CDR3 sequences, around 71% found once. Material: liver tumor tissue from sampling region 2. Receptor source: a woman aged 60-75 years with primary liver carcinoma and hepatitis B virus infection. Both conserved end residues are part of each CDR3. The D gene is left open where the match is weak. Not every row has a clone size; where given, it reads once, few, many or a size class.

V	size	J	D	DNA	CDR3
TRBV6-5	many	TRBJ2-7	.	TGTGCCAGCAGTTCATCCTCAGGGGATACAGTGCAGTACTTC	CASSSSSGDTVQYF
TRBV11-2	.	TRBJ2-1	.	TGTGCCGGCAGCTTCGCTAGAGGCGGGGAGCAGATCTTC	CAGSFARGGEQIF
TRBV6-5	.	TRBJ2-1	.	TGTGCCAGCATTCGCAGGGTTGACAATGAGCAGTTCTTC	CASIRRVDNEQFF
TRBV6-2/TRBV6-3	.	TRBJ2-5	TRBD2	TGTGCCAGCGATACTGGACTAGCGGGGGAACAAGAGACCCAGTACTTC	CASDTGLAGEQETQYF
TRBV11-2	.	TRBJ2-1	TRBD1	TGTGCTAGCAACTTAACCTACGGACAGGGGTACAGGGGTGAGCAGTTCTTC	CASNLTYGQGYRGEQFF
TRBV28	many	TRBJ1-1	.	TGTGCCAGCAGGGTAACAAGCACCAATACTGAAGCTTTCTTT	CASRVTSTNTEAFF
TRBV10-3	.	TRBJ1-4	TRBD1	TGCGCCACCCGGGGACAGTCAAATGAAAAACTGTCTTTT	CATRGQSNEKLSF
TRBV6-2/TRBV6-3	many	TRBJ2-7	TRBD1	TGTGCCAGCACTCCAGGACAGGGGGCCTCCCTCTACTACGAGCAGTACTTC	CASTPGQGASLYYEQYF
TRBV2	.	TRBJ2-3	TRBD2	TGTGCCAGCAGTTGGACTAGCGGGAGGGCCGAGCTTACAGGTACGCAGTATTTT	CASSWTSGRAELTGTQYF
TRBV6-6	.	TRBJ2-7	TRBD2	TGTGCCAGCATTTACTCAGGTAGCGGGAGCTATGAGCAGTACTTC	CASIYSGSGSYEQYF
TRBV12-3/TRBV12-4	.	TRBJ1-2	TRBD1	TGTGTCAGGAGCCGGGACAGCGCTAACTATGGCTACACCTTC	CVRSRDSANYGYTF
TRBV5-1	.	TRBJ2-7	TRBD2	TGCGCCAGCAGCGATCTGGGAGCGGGAGGACCCTACGAGCAGTACTTC	CASSDLGAGGPYEQYF
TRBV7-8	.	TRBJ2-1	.	TGTGCCAGCAACCCCGGGAGACTATCCTTTTACAATGAGCAGTCCTTC	CASNPGRLSFYNEQSF
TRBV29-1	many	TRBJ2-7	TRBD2	TGCAGCGTTGAAGCCCCCGAGACTAGCGGGAGGGCTGCAGGCGAGCAGTACTTC	CSVEAPETSGRAAGEQYF
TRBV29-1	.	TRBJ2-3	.	TGCAGCGTTGAAGGTGGCAGTGGAGCAGATACGCAATATTTT	CSVEGGSGADTQYF
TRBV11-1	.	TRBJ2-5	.	TGTGCCATCAGACTGAGAGTAACCTTGGAGACTCAGTACTTC	CAIRLRVTLETQYF
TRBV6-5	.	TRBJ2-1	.	TGTGCCAGCAGTTCCCACTCTTTAGCTCGGTACAATGAGCAGTCCTTC	CASSSHSLARYNEQSF
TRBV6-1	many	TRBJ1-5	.	TGTGCCAGCAGAAAGTCAGGAGATAGCAATCAGCCCCAGCATTTT	CASRKSGDSNQPQHF
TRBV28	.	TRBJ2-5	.	TGTGCCAGCAGTTTTTCCGGTGTTGAGTCCCAGTACTTC	CASSFSGVESQYF
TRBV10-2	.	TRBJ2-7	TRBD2	TGCGCCAGCAGTGATGAGGGTTATAGCGGGAGGGCCTACGAACATTACTTC	CASSDEGYSGRAYEHYF
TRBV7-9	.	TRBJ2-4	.	TGTGCATCCATCGGGGGAGCCAGAAACATTCAATACTTC	CASIGGARNIQYF
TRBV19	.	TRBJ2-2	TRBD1	TGTACCAGTAGTAAGACAGGGACGAACACCGGGGAGCTGTTTTTT	CTSSKTGTNTGELFF
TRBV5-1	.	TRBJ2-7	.	TGCGCCAGCAGCTTAGCCGTGGGTTCGAAGCAGTACTTC	CASSLAVGSKQYF
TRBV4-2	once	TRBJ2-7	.	TGTGCCAGCAACCATCCCGGGACATCTAGCTCATACGAGCAGTACTTC	CASNHPGTSSSYEQYF
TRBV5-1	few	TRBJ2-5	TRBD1	TGCGCCAGCAGCGTGAATACAGGGGGCGAGACCCAGTACTTC	CASSVNTGGETQYF
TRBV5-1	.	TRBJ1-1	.	TGCGCCGGCAGCGCGGGACGCCCAGCTGAAGCTTTCTTT	CAGSAGRPAEAFF
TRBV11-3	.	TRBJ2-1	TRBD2	TGTGCCAGCAGCTTGGGAGGGCCTTCGAATGAGCAGTTCTTC	CASSLGGPSNEQFF
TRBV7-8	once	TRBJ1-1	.	TGTGCCAGCAGCTTCGGACAAGGGTGCTTGAACACTGAAACTTTCTTT	CASSFGQGCLNTETFF
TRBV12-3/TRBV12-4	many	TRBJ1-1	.	TGTGCCAGCAGCCGATTCGGCACTGAAGCTTTCTTT	CASSRFGTEAFF
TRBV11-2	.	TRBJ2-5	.	TGTGTCAGCAGCTTATGGCTAGCAGTGTACCAAGAGACCCAGTACTTC	CVSSLWLAVYQETQYF
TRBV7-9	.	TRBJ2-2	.	TGTGCCAGCAGCTTCCCCGGGACCGGCGGGGAGCTGTTTTTT	CASSFPGTGGELFF
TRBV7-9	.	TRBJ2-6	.	TGTGCCAGCAGCCCCACTGTCGGGTACTGGACAAACGTCCTGACTTTC	CASSPTVGYWTNVLTF
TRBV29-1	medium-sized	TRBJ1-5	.	TGCAGCGTCTTAGTTTCTGGGGGTCAGCCCCAGCATTTT	CSVLVSGGQPQHF